The entry below gives a single T cell receptor (beta chain) sequence along with its context. Using a J-beta primer mix together with a sample-barcoded 5' primer, a second PCR was run for roughly 6 to 12 cycles. Each CDR3 protein is one row after TCRdb ran MiXCR on the 5' RACE reads. The sample lists roughly 1.4 million distinct CDR3 sequences; roughly 64% were seen once. The data derive from a study of blood T cells in healthy people across ages. This CDR3 is 16 amino acids long. Per germline, CDR1 MNHEY and CDR2 SVGAGI. Trimming at V came to 4 bases and at J to 6 bases, leaving 12 bases not matched to a gene.

The sequence derives from a man between 18 and 35 years old in good health. V usage is TRBV6-5 and J usage is TRBJ2-3; 8 positions agree with TRBD2. Sequencing was performed on blood. This CDR3 reads CASSFAAGGPSDTQYF. In DNA form, the CDR3 reads TGTGCCAGCAGTTTTGCCGCGGGGGGTCCGAGCGATACGCAGTATTTT.